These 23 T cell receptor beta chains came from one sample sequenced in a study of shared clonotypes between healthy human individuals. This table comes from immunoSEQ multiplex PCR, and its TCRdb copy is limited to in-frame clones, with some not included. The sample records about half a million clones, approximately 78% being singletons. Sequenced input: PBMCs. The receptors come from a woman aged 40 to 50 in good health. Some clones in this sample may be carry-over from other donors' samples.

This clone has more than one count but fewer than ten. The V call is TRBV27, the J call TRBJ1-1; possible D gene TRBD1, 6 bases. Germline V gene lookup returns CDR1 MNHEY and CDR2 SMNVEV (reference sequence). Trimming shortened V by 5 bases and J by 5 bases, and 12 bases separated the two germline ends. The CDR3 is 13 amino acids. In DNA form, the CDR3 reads TGTGCCAGCAGTCTCTACAGGGAAACTGAAGCTTTCTTT. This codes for CASSLYRETEAFF.

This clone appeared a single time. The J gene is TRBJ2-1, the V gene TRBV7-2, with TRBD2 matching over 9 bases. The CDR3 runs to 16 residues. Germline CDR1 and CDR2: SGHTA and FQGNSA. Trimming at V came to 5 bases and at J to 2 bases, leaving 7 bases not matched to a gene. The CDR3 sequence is CASSPPGGRAYNEQFF. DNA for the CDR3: TGTGCCAGCAGCCCCCCTGGCGGGAGGGCCTACAATGAGCAGTTCTTC.

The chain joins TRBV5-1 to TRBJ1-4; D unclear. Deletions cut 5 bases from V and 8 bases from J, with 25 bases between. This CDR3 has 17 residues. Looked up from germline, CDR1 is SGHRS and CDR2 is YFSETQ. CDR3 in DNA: TGCGCCAGCAGTCAGGAGGTTTTGGGCTCCGCGGGGGAAAAACTGTTTTTT. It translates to CASSQEVLGSAGEKLFF.

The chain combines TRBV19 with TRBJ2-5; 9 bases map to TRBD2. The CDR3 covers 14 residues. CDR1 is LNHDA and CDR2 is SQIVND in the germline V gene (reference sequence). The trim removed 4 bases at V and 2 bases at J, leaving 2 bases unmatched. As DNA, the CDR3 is TGTGCCAGTAGTAGGACTAGCGATCAAGAGACCCAGTACTTC. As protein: CASSRTSDQETQYF.

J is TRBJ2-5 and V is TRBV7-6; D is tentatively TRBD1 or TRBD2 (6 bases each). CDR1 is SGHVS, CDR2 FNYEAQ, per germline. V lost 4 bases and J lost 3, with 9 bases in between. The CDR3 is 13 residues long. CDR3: CASSSGEEETQYF. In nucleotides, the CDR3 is TGTGCCAGCAGCTCAGGGGAGGAAGAGACCCAGTACTTC. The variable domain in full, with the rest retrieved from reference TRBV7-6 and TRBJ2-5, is GAGVSQSPRYKVTKRGQDVALRCDPISGHVSLYWYRQALGQGPEFLTYFNYEAQQDKSGLPNDRFSAERPEGSISTLTIQRTEQRDSAMYRCASSSGEEETQYFGPGTRLLVL.

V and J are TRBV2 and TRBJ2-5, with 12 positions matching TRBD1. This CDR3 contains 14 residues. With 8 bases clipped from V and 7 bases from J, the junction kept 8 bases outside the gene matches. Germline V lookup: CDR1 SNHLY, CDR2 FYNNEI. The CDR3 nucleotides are TGTGCCAGCCCGGGACAGGGGGCTGAAGGGACCCAGTACTTC. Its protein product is CASPGQGAEGTQYF.

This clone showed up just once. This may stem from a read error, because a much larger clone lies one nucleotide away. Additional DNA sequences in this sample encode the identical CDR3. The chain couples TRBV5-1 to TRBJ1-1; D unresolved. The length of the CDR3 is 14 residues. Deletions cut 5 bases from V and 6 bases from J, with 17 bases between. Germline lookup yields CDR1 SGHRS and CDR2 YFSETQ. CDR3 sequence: CASSENKGIAEAFF. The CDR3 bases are TGCGCCAGCAGTGAAAACAAAGGCATTGCTGAAGCTTTCTTT.

Here the CDR3 reads CASSINGNAKLFF. The CDR3 nucleotides read TGTGCCAGTAGTATAAACGGCAATGCGAAACTGTTTTTT. The rearrangement joins TRBV19 to TRBJ1-4; D unclear. V shed 2 bases and J shed 11 bases, with 12 bases lying between them. This CDR3 contains 13 residues. CDR1 is LNHDA, CDR2 SQIVND, per germline (reference sequence).

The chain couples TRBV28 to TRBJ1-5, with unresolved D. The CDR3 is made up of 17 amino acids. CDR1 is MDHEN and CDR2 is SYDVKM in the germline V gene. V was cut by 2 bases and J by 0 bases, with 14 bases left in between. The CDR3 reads CASSLRAGINSNQPQHF. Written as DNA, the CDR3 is TGTGCCAGCAGTTTACGGGCTGGGATCAATAGCAATCAGCCCCAGCATTTT.

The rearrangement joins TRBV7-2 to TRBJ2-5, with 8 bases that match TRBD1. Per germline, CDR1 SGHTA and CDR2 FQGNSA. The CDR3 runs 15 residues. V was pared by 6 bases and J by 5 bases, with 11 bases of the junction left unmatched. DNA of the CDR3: TGTGCCAGCAGGGCTACAGGGGGTGGTTGGGAGACCCAGTACTTC. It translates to CASRATGGGWETQYF. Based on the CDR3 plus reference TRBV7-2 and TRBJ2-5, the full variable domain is GAGVSQSPSNKVTEKGKDVELRCDPISGHTALYWYRQSLGQGLEFLIYFQGNSAPDKSGLPSDRFSAERTGGSVSTLTIQRTQQEDSAVYLCASRATGGGWETQYFGPGTRLLVL.

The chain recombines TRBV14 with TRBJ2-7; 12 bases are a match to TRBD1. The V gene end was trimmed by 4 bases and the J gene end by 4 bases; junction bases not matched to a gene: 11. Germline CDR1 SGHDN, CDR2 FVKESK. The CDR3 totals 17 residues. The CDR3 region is CASSRGQGAPRSYEQYF. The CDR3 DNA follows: TGTGCCAGCAGCCGGGGACAGGGGGCACCCCGCTCATACGAGCAGTACTTC.

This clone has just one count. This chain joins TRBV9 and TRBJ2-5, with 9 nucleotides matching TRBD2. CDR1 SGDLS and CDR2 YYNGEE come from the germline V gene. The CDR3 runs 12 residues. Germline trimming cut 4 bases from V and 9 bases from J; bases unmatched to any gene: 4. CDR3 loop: CASSPRGGAQYF. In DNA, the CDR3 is TGTGCCAGCAGCCCCCGCGGGGGGGCCCAGTACTTC.

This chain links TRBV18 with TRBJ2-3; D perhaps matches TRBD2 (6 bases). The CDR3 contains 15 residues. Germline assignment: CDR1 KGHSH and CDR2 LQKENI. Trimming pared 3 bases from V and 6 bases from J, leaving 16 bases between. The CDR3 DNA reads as TGTGCCAGCTCACCGAACTACCGGGGGACGGATACGCAGTATTTT. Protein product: CASSPNYRGTDTQYF. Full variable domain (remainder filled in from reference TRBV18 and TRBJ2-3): NAGVMQNPRHLVRRRGQEARLRCSPMKGHSHVYWYRQLPEEGLKFMVYLQKENIIDESGMPKERFSAEFPKEGPSILRIQQVVRGDSAAYFCASSPNYRGTDTQYFGPGTRLTVL.

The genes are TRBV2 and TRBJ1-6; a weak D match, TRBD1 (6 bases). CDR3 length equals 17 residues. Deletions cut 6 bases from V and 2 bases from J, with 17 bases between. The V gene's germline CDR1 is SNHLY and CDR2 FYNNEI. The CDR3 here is CASSPVQGLAYNSPLHF. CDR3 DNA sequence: TGTGCCAGCAGCCCCGTACAGGGTTTGGCCTATAATTCACCCCTCCACTTT. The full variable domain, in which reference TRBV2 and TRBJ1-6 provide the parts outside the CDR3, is EPEVTQTPSHQVTQMGQEVILRCVPISNHLYFYWYRQILGQKVEFLVSFYNNEISEKSEIFDDQFSVERPDGSNFTLKIRSTKLEDSAMYFCASSPVQGLAYNSPLHFGNGTRLTVT.

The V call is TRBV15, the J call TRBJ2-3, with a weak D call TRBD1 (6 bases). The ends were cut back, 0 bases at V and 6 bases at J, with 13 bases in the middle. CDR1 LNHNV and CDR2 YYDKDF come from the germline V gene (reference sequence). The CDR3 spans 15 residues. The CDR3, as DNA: TGTGCCACCAGCAGAGATGGGACGAGGGGGGATACGCAGTATTTT. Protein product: CATSRDGTRGDTQYF.

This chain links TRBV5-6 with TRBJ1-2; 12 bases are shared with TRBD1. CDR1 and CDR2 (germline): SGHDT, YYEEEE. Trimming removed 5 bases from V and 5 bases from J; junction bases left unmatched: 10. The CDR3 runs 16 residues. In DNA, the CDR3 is TGTGCCAGCAGTAACTCCGGGACAGGGGGCGCTTATGGCTACACCTTC. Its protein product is CASSNSGTGGAYGYTF.

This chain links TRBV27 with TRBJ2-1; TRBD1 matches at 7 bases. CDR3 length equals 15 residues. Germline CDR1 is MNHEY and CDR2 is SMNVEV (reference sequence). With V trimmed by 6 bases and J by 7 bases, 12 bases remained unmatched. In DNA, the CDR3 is TGTGCCAGCAGCGTCAGGGGTCTACAGGGGAATGAGCAGTTCTTC. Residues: CASSVRGLQGNEQFF.

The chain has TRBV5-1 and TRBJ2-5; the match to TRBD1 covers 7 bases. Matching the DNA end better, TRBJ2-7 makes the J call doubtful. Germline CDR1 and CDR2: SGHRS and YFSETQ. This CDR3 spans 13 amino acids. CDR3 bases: TGCGCCAGCAGCGTGGGACAGACCTACGAGCAGTACTTC. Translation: CASSVGQTYEQYF.

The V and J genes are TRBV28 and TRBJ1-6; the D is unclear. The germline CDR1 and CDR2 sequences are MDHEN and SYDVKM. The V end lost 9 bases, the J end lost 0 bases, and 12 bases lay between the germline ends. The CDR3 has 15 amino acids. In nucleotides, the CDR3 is TGTGCCAGTATAAGCTCTAGCTCCTATAATTCACCCCTCCACTTT. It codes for CASISSSSYNSPLHF.

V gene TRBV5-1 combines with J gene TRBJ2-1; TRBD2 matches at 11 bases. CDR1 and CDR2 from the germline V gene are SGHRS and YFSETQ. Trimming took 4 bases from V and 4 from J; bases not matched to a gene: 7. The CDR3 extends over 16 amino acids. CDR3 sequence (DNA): TGCGCCAGCAGCCCCCGACTAGCGGGGCTGTACAATGAGCAGTTCTTC. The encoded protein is CASSPRLAGLYNEQFF.

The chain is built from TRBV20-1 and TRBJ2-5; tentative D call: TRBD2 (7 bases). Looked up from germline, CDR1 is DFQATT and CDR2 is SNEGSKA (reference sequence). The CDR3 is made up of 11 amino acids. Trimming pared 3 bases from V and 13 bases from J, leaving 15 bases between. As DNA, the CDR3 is TGCAGTGCTAGCCAGGGGAGGGCCGGGTACTTC. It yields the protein CSASQGRAGYF.

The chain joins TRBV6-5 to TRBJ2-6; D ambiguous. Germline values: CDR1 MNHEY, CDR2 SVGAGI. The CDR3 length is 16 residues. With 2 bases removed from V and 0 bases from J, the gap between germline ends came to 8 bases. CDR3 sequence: CASSYRPGSGANVLTF. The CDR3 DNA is TGTGCCAGCAGTTACCGTCCGGGCTCTGGGGCCAACGTCCTGACTTTC.

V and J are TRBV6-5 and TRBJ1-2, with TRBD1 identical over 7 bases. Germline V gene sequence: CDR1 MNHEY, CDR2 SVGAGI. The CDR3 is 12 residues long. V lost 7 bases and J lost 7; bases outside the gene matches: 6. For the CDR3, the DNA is TGTGCCAGCACCCAGGGGGGAGGTGGCTACACCTTC. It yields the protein CASTQGGGGYTF.